One sample yielded the 21 T cell receptor beta chains listed below, sequenced in a study of CD8 T cells in ankylosing spondylitis (dated by TCRdb to about 2017). The receptor library was made with 5' RACE. Sequencer: Illumina HiSeq 2500. TCRdb reprocessed the public reads (quality trimming at Q25 with fastp, clone calling with MiXCR) and kept in-frame beta chains. All rows with the same CDR3 protein become a single entry with the most common DNA and genes. This sample comprises some 270,000 distinct CDR3 sequences, approximately 30% of them detected only once. In total, the top ten clones hold roughly 4.2% of the sample. The specimen was blood, either unsorted or a sorted T cell fraction (not recorded which). These receptors all come from a male donor with ankylosing spondylitis or in good health (not recorded which).

This clonotype was observed a few times. The CDR3 DNA sequence: TGTGCCAGCAGTCGGCTGGACTACAATGAGCAGTTCTTC. Amino acids: CASSRLDYNEQFF. This sequence joins TRBV12-3 or TRBV12-4 and TRBJ2-1, with no clear D. This CDR3 has 13 amino acids. V was shortened by 5 bases and J by 3 bases, with 8 bases between the two germline ends.

J is TRBJ2-7 and V is TRBV20-1; D is ambiguous. The V end was cut by 4 bases, the J end by 2 bases, with 6 bases between. The CDR3 contains 11 residues. CDR1 is DFQATT and CDR2 is SNEGSKA in the germline V gene (reference sequence). In nucleotides, the CDR3 is TGCAGTGCTATCGGACCCTACGAGCAGTACTTC. This encodes CSAIGPYEQYF.

This clonotype was detected a few times. The chain carries TRBV12-3 or TRBV12-4 and TRBJ2-1; perhaps D is TRBD1 or TRBD2 (7 bases each). The V end lost 4 bases, the J end lost 2 bases, and 12 bases lay between the germline ends. The length of the CDR3 is 15 residues. The DNA for the CDR3 is TGTGCCAGCAGTTGGGAGGGGGCGGCCTACAATGAGCAGTTCTTC. Protein: CASSWEGAAYNEQFF.

The genes are TRBV6-5 and TRBJ1-4, with D perhaps TRBD1 (5 bases). CDR1 and CDR2 (germline): MNHEY, SVGAGI. V was cut by 0 bases and J by 6 bases, with 11 bases left in between. The CDR3 is 15 amino acids. CDR3 sequence reads: CASSYSGTTDEKLFF. In nucleotides, the CDR3 is TGTGCCAGCAGTTACTCAGGGACCACGGATGAAAAACTGTTTTTT.

This clonotype was detected a few times. J is TRBJ2-3 and V is TRBV10-3; TRBD2 aligns across 8 bases. V dropped 0 bases and J dropped 6; count of bases not matched to a gene: 8. This CDR3 contains 16 residues. From germline, CDR1 is ENHRY and CDR2 SYGVKD. DNA for the CDR3: TGTGCCATCAGTGAGTCGAGGGCGGGGGGAACGGATACGCAGTATTTT. This codes for CAISESRAGGTDTQYF.

This clonotype came up a few times. V gene TRBV6-5 combines with J gene TRBJ2-5, with a weak D call TRBD1 (6 bases). This CDR3 is 14 amino acids long. Per the germline V gene, CDR1 is MNHEY and CDR2 is SVGAGI. With 0 bases removed from V and 5 bases from J, the gap between germline ends came to 10 bases. The CDR3 nucleotides are TGTGCCAGCAGTTACTCAGGACAGCGTGAGACCCAGTACTTC. This codes for CASSYSGQRETQYF.

CDR3 sequence: CASSLGQDQPQHF. The DNA of the CDR3 is TGTGCCAGCAGTTTAGGTCAAGATCAGCCCCAGCATTTT. The chain has TRBV12-3 or TRBV12-4 and TRBJ1-5; no clear D gene. This CDR3 is built from 13 residues. The V end was cut by 1 base, the J end by 5 bases, with 6 bases between.

This clonotype came up a few times. V is TRBV6-1 and J is TRBJ2-3; D is ambiguous. V was pared by 2 bases and J by 4 bases, with 16 bases between. This CDR3 is built from 16 residues. Germline V gene sequence: CDR1 MNHNS, CDR2 SASEGT. CDR3 loop: CASSEWAGGSSDTQYF. CDR3 nucleotide sequence: TGTGCCAGCAGTGAATGGGCCGGTGGATCGTCAGATACGCAGTATTTT.

The chain is built from TRBV2 and TRBJ2-1, with 8 positions matching TRBD2. The ends lost 1 base at V and 6 bases at J; junction bases unmatched: 5. Germline V CDR1 and CDR2: SNHLY, FYNNEI. The CDR3 consists of 15 residues. CDR3 loop: CASSEGNSGANEQFF. CDR3 in DNA: TGTGCCAGCAGTGAAGGAAATAGCGGGGCCAATGAGCAGTTCTTC.

Here the CDR3 DNA reads TGCAGCGCCTGGGTACAGGACCATCCAACTAATGAAAAACTGTTTTTT. This codes for CSAWVQDHPTNEKLFF. This rearrangement joins TRBV29-1 to TRBJ1-4; a weak D match, TRBD1 (5 bases). The CDR3 has 16 amino acids. Trimming removed 7 bases at V and 0 bases at J, with 18 bases between. CDR1 is SQVTM and CDR2 is ANQGSEA in the germline V gene.

This clonotype occurred a few times. The V and J genes are TRBV20-1 and TRBJ1-5, with D possibly being TRBD1 (6 bases). With 6 bases removed from V and 3 bases from J, the gap between germline ends came to 15 bases. The CDR3 is 14 residues long. From germline, CDR1 is DFQATT and CDR2 SNEGSKA (reference sequence). In DNA, the CDR3 is TGCAGTGCCCGAGGGGGAACTATCAATCAGCCCCAGCATTTT. Translation: CSARGGTINQPQHF.

This clonotype was counted a few times. V and J are TRBV6-5 and TRBJ1-6, with 11 nucleotides matching TRBD1. The V gene end was trimmed by 0 bases and the J gene end by 10 bases; junction bases not matched to a gene: 8. CDR1 is MNHEY, CDR2 SVGAGI, per germline. This CDR3 has 17 residues. In DNA, the CDR3 is TGTGCCAGCAGTTACTCCTCTTGGGACAGGGGGAAGTCACCCCTCCACTTT. Protein: CASSYSSWDRGKSPLHF.

This clonotype was observed a handful of times. The chain recombines TRBV6-5 with TRBJ1-2, with D maybe TRBD1 (5 bases). CDR3 length equals 15 residues. CDR1 MNHEY and CDR2 SVGAGI come from the germline V gene. Trimming cost V 0 bases and J 8 bases, with 16 bases left between them. CDR3 sequence: CASSYSGAGPEGYTF. In nucleotides, the CDR3 is TGTGCCAGCAGTTACTCCGGGGCAGGGCCGGAGGGCTACACCTTC.

Only a few counts were recorded for this clonotype. The chain links TRBV10-3 to TRBJ2-3, with 7 bases fitting TRBD1. Looked up from germline, CDR1 is ENHRY and CDR2 is SYGVKD. Losses at the gene ends were 2 bases for V and 6 bases for J; bases not matched to a gene: 8. CDR3 length: 15 residues. CDR3 sequence: CAISEAEGGADTQYF. CDR3 DNA: TGTGCCATCAGTGAGGCCGAAGGGGGCGCGGATACGCAGTATTTT.

The chain carries TRBV12-3 or TRBV12-4 and TRBJ2-2; D is undetermined. Trimming removed 4 bases from V and 6 bases from J, with 21 bases in between. The CDR3 covers 17 residues. The CDR3 is CASSSIPLGSRSGELFF. In DNA form, the CDR3 reads TGTGCCAGCAGTTCGATCCCGCTGGGGTCTAGATCCGGGGAGCTGTTTTTT.

The chain uses TRBV18 and TRBJ2-7, with D unclear. This CDR3 is 12 amino acids long. Trimming took 3 bases from V and 3 from J, leaving 6 bases between them. Germline V CDR1 and CDR2: KGHSH, LQKENI. The CDR3: CASSPDIYEQYF. Here the CDR3 DNA reads TGTGCCAGCTCACCTGACATCTACGAGCAGTACTTC.

The chain has TRBV4-2 and TRBJ1-6, with D perhaps matching TRBD1 (6 bases). V gave up 0 bases and J gave up 9 bases, with 18 bases separating them. This CDR3 is 17 amino acids long. The germline CDR1 and CDR2 sequences are LGHNA and YNFKEQ. The CDR3, as DNA: TGTGCCAGCAGCCAAGAGGAAGGGGTGGGGGGGGCTTCACCCCTCCACTTT. Translation gives CASSQEEGVGGASPLHF.

This chain connects TRBV20-1 to TRBJ1-5, with 7 positions matching TRBD1. Germline V CDR1 and CDR2: DFQATT, SNEGSKA (reference sequence). The V and J ends lost 3 bases and 0 bases, in that order; junction bases with no gene match: 5. The length of the CDR3 is 15 residues. This chain's CDR3 is CSARADRVSNQPQHF. CDR3 nucleotides: TGCAGTGCTAGGGCTGACAGGGTTAGCAATCAGCCCCAGCATTTT.

The CDR3 is CASSPTRDTQYF. The CDR3 DNA reads TGTGCCAGCAGCCCGACTAGGGATACGCAGTATTTT. The V call is TRBV6-5, the J call TRBJ2-3; perhaps TRBD2 as D (6 bases). This CDR3 is 12 amino acids long. The germline CDR1 and CDR2 sequences are MNHEY and SVGAGI. V lost 6 bases and J lost 6, with 10 bases in between.

The CDR3 coding sequence is TGTGCCAGCAGCTTGGGGGGACCAGGGGCCCTCCAAGAGACCCAGTACTTC. It encodes CASSLGGPGALQETQYF. V usage is TRBV5-5 and J usage is TRBJ2-5; the D gene is possibly TRBD1 (6 bases). CDR3 size: 17 residues. The germline V and J ends were trimmed by 0 bases and 1 base, with 16 bases remaining between them. Germline-derived CDR1 and CDR2 are SGHKS and YYEKEE (reference sequence).

The J gene is TRBJ2-2, the V gene TRBV3-1; TRBD1 aligns across 8 bases. Unmatched junction bases numbered 7, after V lost 3 bases and J lost 4 bases. The CDR3 sequence is 16 residues long. Germline CDR1 and CDR2: LGHDT and YNNKEL (reference sequence). The CDR3 loop reads CASSQDRARVTGELFF. The CDR3 region has the DNA TGTGCCAGCAGCCAGGACAGGGCTCGGGTCACCGGGGAGCTGTTTTTT.